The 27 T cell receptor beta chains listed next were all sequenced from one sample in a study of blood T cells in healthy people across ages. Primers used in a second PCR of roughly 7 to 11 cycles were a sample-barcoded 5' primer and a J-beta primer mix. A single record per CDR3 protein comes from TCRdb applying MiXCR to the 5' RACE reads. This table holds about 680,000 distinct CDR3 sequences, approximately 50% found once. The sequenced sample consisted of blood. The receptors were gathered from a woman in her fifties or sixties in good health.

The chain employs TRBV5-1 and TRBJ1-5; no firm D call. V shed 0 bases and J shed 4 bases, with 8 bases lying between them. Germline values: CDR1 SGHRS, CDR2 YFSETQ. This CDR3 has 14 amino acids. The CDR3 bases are TGCGCCAGCAGCTTGGGAGGGCAGAATCAGCCCCAGCATTTT. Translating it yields CASSLGGQNQPQHF. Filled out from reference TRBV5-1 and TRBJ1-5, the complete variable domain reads KAGVTQTPRYLIKTRGQQVTLSCSPISGHRSVSWYQQTPGQGLQFLFEYFSETQRNKGNFPGRFSGRQFSNSRSEMNVSTLELGDSALYLCASSLGGQNQPQHFGDGTRLSIL.

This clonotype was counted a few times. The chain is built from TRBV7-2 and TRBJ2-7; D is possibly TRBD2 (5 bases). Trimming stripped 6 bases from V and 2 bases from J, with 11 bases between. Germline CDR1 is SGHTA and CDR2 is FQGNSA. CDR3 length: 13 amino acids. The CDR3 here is CASSSDGTYEQYF. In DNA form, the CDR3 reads TGTGCCAGCAGTTCGGACGGGACCTACGAGCAGTACTTC.

The CDR3 here is CASSSPWDRGEKLFF. The CDR3 bases are TGTGCCAGCAGCTCACCGTGGGACAGGGGGGAAAAACTGTTTTTT. The rearrangement joins TRBV5-6 to TRBJ1-4; 11 bases fit TRBD1. Germline V gene data show CDR1 as SGHDT and CDR2 as YYEEEE. The CDR3 extends over 15 amino acids. V lost 3 bases and J lost 8; bases outside the gene matches: 6.

The chain's CDR3 is CASSPDPNEQFF. CDR3 sequence (DNA): TGTGCCAGCAGTCCCGACCCCAATGAGCAGTTCTTC. The chain carries TRBV12-3 or TRBV12-4 and TRBJ2-1; D unresolved. The CDR3 contains 12 residues. V lost 5 bases and J lost 6, with 8 bases in between.

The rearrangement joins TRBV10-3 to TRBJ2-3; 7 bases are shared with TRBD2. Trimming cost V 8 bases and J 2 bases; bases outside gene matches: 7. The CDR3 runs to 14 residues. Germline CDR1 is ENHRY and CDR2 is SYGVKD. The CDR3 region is CAIGGGRSTDTQYF. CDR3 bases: TGTGCCATCGGGGGAGGGCGGTCCACAGATACGCAGTATTTT.

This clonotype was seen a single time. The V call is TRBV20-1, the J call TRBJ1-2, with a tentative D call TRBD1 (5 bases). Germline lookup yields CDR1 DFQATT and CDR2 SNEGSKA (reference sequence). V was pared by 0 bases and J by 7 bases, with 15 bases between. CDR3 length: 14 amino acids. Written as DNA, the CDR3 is TGCAGTGCTAGAGATCGGGGGACTCTCGGTGGCTACACCTTC. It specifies CSARDRGTLGGYTF.

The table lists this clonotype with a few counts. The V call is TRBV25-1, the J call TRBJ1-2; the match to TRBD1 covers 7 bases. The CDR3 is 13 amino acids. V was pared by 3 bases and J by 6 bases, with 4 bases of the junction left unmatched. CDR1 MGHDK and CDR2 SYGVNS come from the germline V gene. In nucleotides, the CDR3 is TGTGCCAGCAGTGAGGCTACAGGGGATGGCTACACCTTC. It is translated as CASSEATGDGYTF.

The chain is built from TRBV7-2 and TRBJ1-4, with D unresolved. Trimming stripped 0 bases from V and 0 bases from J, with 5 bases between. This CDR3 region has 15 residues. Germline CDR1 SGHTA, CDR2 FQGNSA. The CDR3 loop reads CASSLAATTNEKLFF. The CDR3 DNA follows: TGTGCCAGCAGCTTAGCGGCAACAACTAATGAAAAACTGTTTTTT.

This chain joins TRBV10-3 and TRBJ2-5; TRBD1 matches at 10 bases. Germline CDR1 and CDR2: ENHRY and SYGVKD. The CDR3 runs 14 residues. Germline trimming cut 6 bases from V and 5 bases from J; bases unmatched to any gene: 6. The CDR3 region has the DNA TGTGCCATCAGGAAAGGACAGGGGGATGAGACCCAGTACTTC. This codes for CAIRKGQGDETQYF.

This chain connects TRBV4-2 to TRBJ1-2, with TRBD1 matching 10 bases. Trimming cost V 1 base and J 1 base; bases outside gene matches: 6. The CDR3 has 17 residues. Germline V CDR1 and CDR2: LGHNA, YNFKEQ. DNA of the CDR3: TGTGCCAGCAGCCAAGGTGGGACAGGGGAACTTAACTATGGCTACACCTTC. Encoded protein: CASSQGGTGELNYGYTF.

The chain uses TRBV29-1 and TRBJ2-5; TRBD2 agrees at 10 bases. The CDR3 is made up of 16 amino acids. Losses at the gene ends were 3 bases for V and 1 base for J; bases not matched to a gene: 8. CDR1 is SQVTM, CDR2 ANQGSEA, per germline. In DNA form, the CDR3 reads TGCAGCGTTGAGCTGTCTAGCGGGGGTTTCCAAGAGACCCAGTACTTC. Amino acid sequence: CSVELSSGGFQETQYF.

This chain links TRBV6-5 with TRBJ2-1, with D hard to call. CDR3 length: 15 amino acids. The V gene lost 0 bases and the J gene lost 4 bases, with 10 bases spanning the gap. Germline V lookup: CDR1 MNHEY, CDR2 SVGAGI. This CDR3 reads CASSYSSSRYNEQFF. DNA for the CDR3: TGTGCCAGCAGTTACTCGTCAAGTCGGTACAATGAGCAGTTCTTC.

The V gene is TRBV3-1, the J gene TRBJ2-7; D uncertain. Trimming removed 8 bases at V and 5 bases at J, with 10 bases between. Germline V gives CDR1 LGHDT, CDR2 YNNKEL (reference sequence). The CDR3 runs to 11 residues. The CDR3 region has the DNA TGTGCCAGCTCTGCCAACCACGAGCAGTACTTC. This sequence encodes CASSANHEQYF.

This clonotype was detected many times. In DNA form, the CDR3 reads TGTGCCAGCAGTTTATCCACAGGGGGAAATAATTCACCCCTCCACTTT. This encodes CASSLSTGGNNSPLHF. The chain combines TRBV27 with TRBJ1-6; 8 bases are shared with TRBD1. Germline V gene sequence: CDR1 MNHEY, CDR2 SMNVEV (reference sequence). Losses at the gene ends were 0 bases for V and 5 bases for J; bases not matched to a gene: 3. The CDR3 has 16 residues.

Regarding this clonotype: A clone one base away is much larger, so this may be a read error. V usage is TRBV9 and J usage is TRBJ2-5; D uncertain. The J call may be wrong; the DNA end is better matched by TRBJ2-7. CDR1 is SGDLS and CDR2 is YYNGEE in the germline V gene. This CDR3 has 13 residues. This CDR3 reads CASSVGPPDEQYF. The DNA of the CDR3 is TGTGCCAGCAGCGTAGGACCTCCCGACGAGCAGTACTTC.

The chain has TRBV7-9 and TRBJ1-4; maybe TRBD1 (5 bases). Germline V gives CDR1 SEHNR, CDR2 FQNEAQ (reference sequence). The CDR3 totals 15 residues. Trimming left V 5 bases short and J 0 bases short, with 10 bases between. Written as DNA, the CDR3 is TGTGCCAGCAGCGGAGGGGACGCAACTAATGAAAAACTGTTTTTT. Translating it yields CASSGGDATNEKLFF. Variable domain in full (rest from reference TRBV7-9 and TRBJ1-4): DTGVSQNPRHKITKRGQNVTFRCDPISEHNRLYWYRQTLGQGPEFLTYFQNEAQLEKSRLLSDRFSAERPKGSFSTLEIQRTEQGDSAMYLCASSGGDATNEKLFFGSGTQLSVL.

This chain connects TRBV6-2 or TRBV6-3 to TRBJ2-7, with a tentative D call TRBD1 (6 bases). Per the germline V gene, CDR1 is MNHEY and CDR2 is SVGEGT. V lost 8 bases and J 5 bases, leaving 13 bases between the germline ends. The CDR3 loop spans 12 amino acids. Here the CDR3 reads CASGQGTNEQYF. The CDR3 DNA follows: TGTGCCAGCGGGCAGGGGACCAACGAGCAGTACTTC.

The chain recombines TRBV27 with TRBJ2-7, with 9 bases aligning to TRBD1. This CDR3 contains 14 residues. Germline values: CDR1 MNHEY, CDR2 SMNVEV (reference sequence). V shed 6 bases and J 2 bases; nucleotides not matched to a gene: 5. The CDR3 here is CASSRDRATYEQYF. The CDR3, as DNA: TGTGCCAGCAGCCGGGACAGGGCAACCTACGAGCAGTACTTC.

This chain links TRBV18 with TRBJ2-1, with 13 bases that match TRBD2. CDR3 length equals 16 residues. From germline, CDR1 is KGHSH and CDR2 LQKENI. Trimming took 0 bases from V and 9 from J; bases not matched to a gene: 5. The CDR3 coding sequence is TGTGCCAGCTCACCACCACTAGCGGGAGGGGATGGTGAGCAGTTCTTC. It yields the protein CASSPPLAGGDGEQFF.

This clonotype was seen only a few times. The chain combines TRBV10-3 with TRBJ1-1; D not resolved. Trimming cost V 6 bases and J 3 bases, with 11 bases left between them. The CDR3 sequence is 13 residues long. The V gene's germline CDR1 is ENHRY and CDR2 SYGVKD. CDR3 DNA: TGTGCCATCAGCTCGACGGGCCACACTGAAGCTTTCTTT. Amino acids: CAISSTGHTEAFF.

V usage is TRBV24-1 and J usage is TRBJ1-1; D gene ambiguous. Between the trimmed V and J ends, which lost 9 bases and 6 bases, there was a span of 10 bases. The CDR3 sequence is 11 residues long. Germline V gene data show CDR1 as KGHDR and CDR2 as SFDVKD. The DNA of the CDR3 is TGTGCCACCGGTCGGGCTCCTGAAGCTTTCTTT. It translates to CATGRAPEAFF.

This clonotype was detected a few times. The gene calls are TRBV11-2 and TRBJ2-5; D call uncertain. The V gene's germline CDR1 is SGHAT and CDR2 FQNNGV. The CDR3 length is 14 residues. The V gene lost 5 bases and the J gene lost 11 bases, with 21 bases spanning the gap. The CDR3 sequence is CASSVGPSYNEQYF. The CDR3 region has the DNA TGTGCCAGCAGCGTAGGGCCCTCCTACAATGAGCAGTACTTC.

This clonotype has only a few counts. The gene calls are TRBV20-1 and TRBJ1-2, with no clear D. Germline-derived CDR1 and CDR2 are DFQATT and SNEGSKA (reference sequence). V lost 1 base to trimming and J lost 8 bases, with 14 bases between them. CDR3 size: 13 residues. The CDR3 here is CSARARGFGGYTF. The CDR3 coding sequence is TGCAGTGCTAGAGCCCGAGGTTTTGGCGGCTACACCTTC.

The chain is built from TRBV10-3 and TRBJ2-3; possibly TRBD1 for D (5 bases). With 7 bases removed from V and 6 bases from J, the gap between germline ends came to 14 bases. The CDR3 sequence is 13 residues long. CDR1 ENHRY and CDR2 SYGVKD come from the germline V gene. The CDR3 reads CAINGAGIDTQYF. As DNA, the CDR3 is TGTGCCATCAATGGAGCAGGGATCGATACGCAGTATTTT.

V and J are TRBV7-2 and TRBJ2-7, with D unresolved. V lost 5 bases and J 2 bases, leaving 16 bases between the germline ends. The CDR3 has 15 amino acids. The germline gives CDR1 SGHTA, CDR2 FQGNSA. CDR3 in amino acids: CASSKRYGSTYEQYF. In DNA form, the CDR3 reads TGTGCCAGCAGCAAGAGGTATGGCAGCACCTACGAGCAGTACTTC.

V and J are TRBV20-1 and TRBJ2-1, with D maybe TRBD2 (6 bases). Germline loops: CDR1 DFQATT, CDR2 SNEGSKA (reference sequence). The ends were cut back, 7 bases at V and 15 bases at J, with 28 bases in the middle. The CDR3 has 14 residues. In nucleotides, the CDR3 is TGCAGTGTCAGCGACCCCACCGGAGGGGTCCGGAGGTTCTTC. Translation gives CSVSDPTGGVRRFF.

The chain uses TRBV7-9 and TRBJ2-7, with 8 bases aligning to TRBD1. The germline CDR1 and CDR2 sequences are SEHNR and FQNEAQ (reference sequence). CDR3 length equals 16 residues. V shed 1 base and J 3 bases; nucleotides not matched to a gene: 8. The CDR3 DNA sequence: TGTGCCAGCAGCTTAGGCTCAGGCAGGGGGCACTACGAGCAGTACTTC. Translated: CASSLGSGRGHYEQYF.